A single sample gave rise to the 10 T cell receptor beta chains below, sequenced in a study of OX40 agonist ivuxolimab in advanced cancers. Libraries were prepared by immunoSEQ multiplex PCR; TCRdb keeps only in-frame clonotypes and omits some of them. The data contain about 100,000 clones, approximately 80% of them singletons. The specimen was CD4+ or CD8+ T cells sorted from blood, collected in a trial of the OX40 agonist ivuxolimab. The receptor set was obtained from an adult with an advanced solid tumor such as melanoma, head and neck, liver or kidney cancer.

This chain joins TRBV7-8 and TRBJ1-1; 8 bases are a match to TRBD1. J was trimmed by 5 bases and V by 2 bases; bases with no gene match: 4. This CDR3 region has 14 residues. Germline CDR1 reads SGHVS; CDR2 reads FQNEAQ. CDR3 bases: TGTGCCAGCAGCTTATGGACAGGGAGGACTGAAGCTTTCTTT. This encodes CASSLWTGRTEAFF.

This rearrangement joins TRBV5-1 to TRBJ1-2; unclear D gene. CDR3 length equals 13 residues. Trimming shortened V by 0 bases and J by 8 bases, and 11 bases separated the two germline ends. Germline V lookup: CDR1 SGHRS, CDR2 YFSETQ. CDR3 DNA sequence: TGCGCCAGCAGCTTGGTTGTAGAAGGGGGCTACACCTTC. Amino acid sequence: CASSLVVEGGYTF.

The rearrangement uses TRBV18 and TRBJ2-1; a weak D match, TRBD2 (6 bases). From germline, CDR1 is KGHSH and CDR2 LQKENI. The CDR3 length is 18 residues. V gave up 1 base and J gave up 8 bases, with 24 bases separating them. The CDR3 sequence is CASSPRQSRDWSFYEQFF. As DNA, the CDR3 is TGTGCCAGCTCACCACGACAGAGCCGGGACTGGTCCTTCTATGAGCAGTTCTTC.

The chain links TRBV10-3 to TRBJ2-7; possible D gene TRBD2, 6 bases. V lost 6 bases to trimming and J lost 0 bases, with 15 bases between them. This CDR3 is 15 amino acids long. Germline V lookup: CDR1 ENHRY, CDR2 SYGVKD. CDR3: CAIRRGEGSSYEQYF. Here the CDR3 DNA reads TGTGCCATCAGGCGGGGTGAAGGGAGCTCCTACGAGCAGTACTTC.

The rearrangement uses TRBV4-1 and TRBJ1-4; D not resolved. CDR1 is MGHRA and CDR2 is YSYEKL in the germline V gene. Trimming removed 0 bases at V and 4 bases at J, with 3 bases between. The CDR3 extends over 13 amino acids. CDR3 nucleotides: TGCGCCAGCAGCCAAGACGGTAATGAAAAACTGTTTTTT. Translating it yields CASSQDGNEKLFF.

This chain uses TRBV15 with TRBJ2-5; 8 nucleotides align to TRBD2. Unmatched junction bases numbered 17, after V lost 6 bases and J lost 5 bases. CDR1 is LNHNV, CDR2 YYDKDF, per germline (reference sequence). This CDR3 is 17 amino acids long. The CDR3 DNA sequence: TGTGCCACCAGGGCCCGGGGGTCAGCGGGAGTTAGGGAGACCCAGTACTTC. The encoded protein is CATRARGSAGVRETQYF.

The V and J genes are TRBV6-5 and TRBJ2-1; 10 nucleotides agree with TRBD1. In germline, CDR1 is MNHEY, CDR2 SVGAGI. V shed 5 bases, J shed 7 bases, and the junction held 8 bases outside the gene matches. The CDR3 extends over 15 amino acids. The CDR3 nucleotides read TGTGCCAGCAGTACGGGACAGGGGTGGTGGAATGAGCAGTTCTTC. Protein sequence: CASSTGQGWWNEQFF.

The chain recombines TRBV29-1 with TRBJ2-7; D remains unclear. The V gene lost 3 bases and the J gene lost 7 bases, with 16 bases spanning the gap. The CDR3 is made up of 13 amino acids. Germline V lookup: CDR1 SQVTM, CDR2 ANQGSEA. This CDR3 reads CSVEGRNPREQYF. CDR3 DNA: TGCAGCGTTGAGGGCAGGAACCCTCGGGAGCAGTACTTC.

The chain couples TRBV5-4 to TRBJ1-2; 7 nucleotides match TRBD1. Trimming at V came to 0 bases and at J to 4 bases, leaving 3 bases not matched to a gene. The CDR3 consists of 14 residues. The germline V gene has CDR1 SGHNT and CDR2 YYREEE (reference sequence). The CDR3, as DNA: TGTGCCAGCAGCTTGGACAGGGACAGCTATGGCTACACCTTC. This sequence encodes CASSLDRDSYGYTF.

V and J are TRBV9 and TRBJ2-3; D remains unclear. Looked up from germline, CDR1 is SGDLS and CDR2 is YYNGEE. The CDR3 consists of 16 residues. The V end lost 0 bases, the J end lost 0 bases, and 11 bases lay between the germline ends. CDR3 protein: CASSVGVASSTDTQYF. The CDR3 region has the DNA TGTGCCAGCAGCGTAGGGGTAGCATCTAGCACAGATACGCAGTATTTT.